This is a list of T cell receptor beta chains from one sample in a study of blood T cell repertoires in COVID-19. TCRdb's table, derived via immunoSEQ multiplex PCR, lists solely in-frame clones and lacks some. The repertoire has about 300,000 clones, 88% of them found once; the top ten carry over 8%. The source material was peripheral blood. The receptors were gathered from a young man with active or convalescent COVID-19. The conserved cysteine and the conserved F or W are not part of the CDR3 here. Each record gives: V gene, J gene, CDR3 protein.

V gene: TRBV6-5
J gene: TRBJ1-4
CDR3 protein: ASSLTAGDEKLF

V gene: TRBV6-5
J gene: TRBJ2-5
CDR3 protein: ASSPTMTGQETQY

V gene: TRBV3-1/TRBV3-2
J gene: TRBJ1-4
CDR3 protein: ASSRNRGGNEKLF

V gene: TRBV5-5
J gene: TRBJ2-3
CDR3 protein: ASSFTRQADTQY

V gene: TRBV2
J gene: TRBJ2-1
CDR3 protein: ASNDPGGINEQF

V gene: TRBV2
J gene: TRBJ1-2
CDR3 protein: ASSAPGQGYYGYT

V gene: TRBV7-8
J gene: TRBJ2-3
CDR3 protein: ASSLTLAGGAGTQY

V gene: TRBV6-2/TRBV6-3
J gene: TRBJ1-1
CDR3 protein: ASSYQQTGNTEAF

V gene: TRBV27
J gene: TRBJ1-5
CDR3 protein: ASSPFAGYNQPQH

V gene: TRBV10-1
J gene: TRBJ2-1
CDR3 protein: ASSEFSGGAGTYNEQF

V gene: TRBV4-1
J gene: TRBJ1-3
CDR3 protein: ASSQDPRSTGNTIY

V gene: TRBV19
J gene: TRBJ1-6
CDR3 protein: ASMSGTASSYNSPLH

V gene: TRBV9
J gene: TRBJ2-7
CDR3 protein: ASSQGQGGSYEQY

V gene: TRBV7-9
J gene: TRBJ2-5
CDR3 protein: ASSFGLAGGETQY

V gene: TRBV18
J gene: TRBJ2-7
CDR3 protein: ASSPDTTYEQY

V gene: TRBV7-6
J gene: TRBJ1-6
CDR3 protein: ASSPTTGTNNSPLH

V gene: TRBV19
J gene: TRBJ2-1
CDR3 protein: ASRLAGESSYNEQF

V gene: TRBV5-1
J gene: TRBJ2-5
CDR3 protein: ASSRQGETQY

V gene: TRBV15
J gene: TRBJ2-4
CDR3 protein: ATSSDSGWGNIQY

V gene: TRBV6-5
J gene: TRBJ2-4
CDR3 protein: ASSRTGGYIQY

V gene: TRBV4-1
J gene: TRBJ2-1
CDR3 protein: ASSQGPKQF

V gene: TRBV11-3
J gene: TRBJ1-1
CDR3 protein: ASSPEGAQGGEAF

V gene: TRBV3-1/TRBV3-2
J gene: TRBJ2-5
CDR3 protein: ASSYIAGGQETQY

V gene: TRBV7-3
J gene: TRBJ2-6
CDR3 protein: ASSGRDRQGSGANVLT

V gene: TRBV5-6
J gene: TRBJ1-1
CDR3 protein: ASSLDRGGNTEAF

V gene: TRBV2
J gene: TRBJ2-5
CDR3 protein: AGLGGLAPSAQY

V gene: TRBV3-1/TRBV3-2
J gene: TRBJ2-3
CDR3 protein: ASSQSLVDTQY

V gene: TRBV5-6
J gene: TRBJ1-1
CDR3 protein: ASSIGGTEAF

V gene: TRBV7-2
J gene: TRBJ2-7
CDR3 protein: ASSLGPSWEQY

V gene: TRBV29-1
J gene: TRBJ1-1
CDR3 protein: SVAGEMNTEAF

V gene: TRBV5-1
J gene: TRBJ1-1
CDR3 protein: ASSLDRGLDTEAF

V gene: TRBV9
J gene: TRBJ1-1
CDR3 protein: ASSGTTGWGMTEAF

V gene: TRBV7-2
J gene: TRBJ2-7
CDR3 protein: ASSPGTGRVYEQY

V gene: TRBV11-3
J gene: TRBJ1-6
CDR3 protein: ASSSAGGCNSPLH

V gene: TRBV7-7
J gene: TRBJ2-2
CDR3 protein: ASSPGQLNTGELF

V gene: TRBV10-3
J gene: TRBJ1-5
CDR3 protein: AISDSDQPQH

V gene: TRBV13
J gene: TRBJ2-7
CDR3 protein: ASSGPGLAGVEQY

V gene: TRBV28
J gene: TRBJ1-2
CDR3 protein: ASSLKKEGRGYT

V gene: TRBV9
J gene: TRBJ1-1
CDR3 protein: ASSPRGQVGGNTEAF

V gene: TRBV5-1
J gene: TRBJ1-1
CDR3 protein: ASREGGGTEAF

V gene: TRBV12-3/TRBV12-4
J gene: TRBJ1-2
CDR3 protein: ASSFTTNYGYT

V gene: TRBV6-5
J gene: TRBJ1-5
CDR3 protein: ASSNLGGNQPQH

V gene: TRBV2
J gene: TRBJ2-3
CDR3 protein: ASSQGTDTQY

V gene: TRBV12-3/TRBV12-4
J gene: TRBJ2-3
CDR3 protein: ASSFQGTDTQY

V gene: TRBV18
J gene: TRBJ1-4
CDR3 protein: ASSPWTGRNEKLF